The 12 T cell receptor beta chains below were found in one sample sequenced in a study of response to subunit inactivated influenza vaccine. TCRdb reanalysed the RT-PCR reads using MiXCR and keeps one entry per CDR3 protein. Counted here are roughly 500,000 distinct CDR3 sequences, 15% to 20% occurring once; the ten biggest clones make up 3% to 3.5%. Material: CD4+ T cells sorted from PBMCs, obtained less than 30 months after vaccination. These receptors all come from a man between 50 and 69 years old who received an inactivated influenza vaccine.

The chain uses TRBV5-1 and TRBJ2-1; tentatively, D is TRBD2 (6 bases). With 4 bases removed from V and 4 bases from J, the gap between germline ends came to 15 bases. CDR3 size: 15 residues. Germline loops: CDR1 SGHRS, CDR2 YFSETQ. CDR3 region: CASSPGAGPYNEQFF. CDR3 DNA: TGCGCCAGCAGCCCGGGCGCGGGGCCGTACAATGAGCAGTTCTTC.

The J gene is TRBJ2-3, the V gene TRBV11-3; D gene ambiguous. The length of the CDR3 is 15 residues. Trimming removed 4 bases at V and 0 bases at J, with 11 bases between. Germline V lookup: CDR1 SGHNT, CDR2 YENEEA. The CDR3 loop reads CASSSKSTSTDTQYF. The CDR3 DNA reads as TGTGCCAGCAGCTCCAAGTCAACAAGCACAGATACGCAGTATTTT.

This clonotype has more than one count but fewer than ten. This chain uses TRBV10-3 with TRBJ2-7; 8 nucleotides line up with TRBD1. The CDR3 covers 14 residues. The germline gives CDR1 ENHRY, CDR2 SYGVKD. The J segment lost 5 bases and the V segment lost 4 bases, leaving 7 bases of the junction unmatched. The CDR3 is CAISGRQGKDEQYF. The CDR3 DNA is TGTGCCATCAGTGGACGACAGGGGAAGGACGAGCAGTACTTC.

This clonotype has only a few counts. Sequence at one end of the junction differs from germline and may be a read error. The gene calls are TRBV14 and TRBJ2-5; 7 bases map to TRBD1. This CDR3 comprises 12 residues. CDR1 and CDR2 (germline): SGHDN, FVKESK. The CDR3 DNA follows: TGTACCAGTTCCCGAGCCACAGGGGCTCAGTACTTC. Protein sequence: CTSSRATGAQYF.

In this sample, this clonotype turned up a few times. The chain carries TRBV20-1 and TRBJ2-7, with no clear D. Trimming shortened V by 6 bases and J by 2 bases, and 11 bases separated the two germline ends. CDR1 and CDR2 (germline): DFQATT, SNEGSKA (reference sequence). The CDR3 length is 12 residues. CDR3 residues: CSAYGQPYEQYF. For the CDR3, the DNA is TGCAGTGCCTACGGGCAGCCCTACGAGCAGTACTTC.

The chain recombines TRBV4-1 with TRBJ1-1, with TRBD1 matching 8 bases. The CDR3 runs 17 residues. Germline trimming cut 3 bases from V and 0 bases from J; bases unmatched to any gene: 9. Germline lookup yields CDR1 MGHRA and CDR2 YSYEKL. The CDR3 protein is CASSHAGQGRMNTEAFF. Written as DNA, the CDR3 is TGCGCCAGCAGCCACGCCGGACAGGGCCGCATGAACACTGAAGCTTTCTTT.

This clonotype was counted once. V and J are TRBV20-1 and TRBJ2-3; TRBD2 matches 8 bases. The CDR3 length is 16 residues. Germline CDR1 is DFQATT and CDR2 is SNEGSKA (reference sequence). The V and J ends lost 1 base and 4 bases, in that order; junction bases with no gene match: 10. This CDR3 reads CSARVGTGGPSDTQYF. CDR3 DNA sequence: TGCAGTGCTAGAGTCGGAACGGGAGGGCCATCAGATACGCAGTATTTT.

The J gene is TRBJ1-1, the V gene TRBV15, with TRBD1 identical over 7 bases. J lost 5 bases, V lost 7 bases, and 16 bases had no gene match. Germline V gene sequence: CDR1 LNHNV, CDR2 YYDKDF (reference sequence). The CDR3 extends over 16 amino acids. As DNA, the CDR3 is TGTGCCACCACCCAAGGAAGGGGCAGGGGGGAAACTGAAGCTTTCTTT. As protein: CATTQGRGRGETEAFF.

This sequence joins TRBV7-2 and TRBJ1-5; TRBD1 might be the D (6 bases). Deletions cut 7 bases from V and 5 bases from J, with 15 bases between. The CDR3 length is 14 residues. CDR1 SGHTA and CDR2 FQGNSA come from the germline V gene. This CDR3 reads CASNPRAGDQPQHF. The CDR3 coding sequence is TGTGCCAGCAACCCCCGGGCAGGGGATCAGCCCCAGCATTTT.

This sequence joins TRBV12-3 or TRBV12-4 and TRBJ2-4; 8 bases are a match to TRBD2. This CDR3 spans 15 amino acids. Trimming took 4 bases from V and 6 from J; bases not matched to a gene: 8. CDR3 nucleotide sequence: TGTGCCAGCAGTTACATTAGCGGGGATATAAACATTCAGTACTTC. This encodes CASSYISGDINIQYF.

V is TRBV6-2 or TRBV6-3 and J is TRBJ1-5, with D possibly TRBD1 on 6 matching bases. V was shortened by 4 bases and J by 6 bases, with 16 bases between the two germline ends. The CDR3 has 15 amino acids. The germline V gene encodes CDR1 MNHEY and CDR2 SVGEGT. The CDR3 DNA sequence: TGTGCCAGCAGTTCCCTCGGGGGGCGAGGTCAGCCCCAGCATTTT. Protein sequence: CASSSLGGRGQPQHF.

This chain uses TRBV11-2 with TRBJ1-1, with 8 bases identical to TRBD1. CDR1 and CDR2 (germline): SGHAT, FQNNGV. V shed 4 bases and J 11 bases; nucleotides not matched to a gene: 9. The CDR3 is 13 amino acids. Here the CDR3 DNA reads TGTGCCAGCAGCTCTCCGGGACAGGCGGCGGCTTTCTTT. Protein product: CASSSPGQAAAFF.